The 31 T cell receptor beta chains below all came from one sample that was sequenced in a study of CD8 T cells in Susac syndrome. A quantity of about 0.5 to 1 ug RNA underwent reverse transcription using random hexamers. One entry per CDR3 protein, called by TCRdb with MiXCR from the immunoSEQ multiplex PCR reads. This table holds fewer than 250,000 distinct CDR3 sequences, about 93% found once. Sequenced sample: CD4+ T cells from PBMCs. The source of these receptors is a human donor in good health.

The rearrangement joins TRBV5-6 to TRBJ1-2; TRBD1 is a possible D gene (5 bases). This CDR3 region has 18 residues. Germline CDR1 SGHDT, CDR2 YYEEEE. Trimming pared 0 bases from V and 5 bases from J, leaving 23 bases between. The CDR3 nucleotides are TGTGCCAGCAGCTTGGCGTCGCAGGGACGAATGCTGCTTTATGGCTACACCTTC. Its protein product is CASSLASQGRMLLYGYTF. Variable domain in full (rest from reference TRBV5-6 and TRBJ1-2): DAGVTQSPTHLIKTRGQQVTLRCSPKSGHDTVSWYQQALGQGPQFIFQYYEEEERQRGNFPDRFSGHQFPNYSSELNVNALLLGDSALYLCASSLASQGRMLLYGYTFGSGTRLTVV.

The CDR3 spells CASSFGQVQETQYF. CDR3 DNA: TGTGCCAGCAGCTTCGGACAGGTTCAAGAGACCCAGTACTTC. The genes are TRBV13 and TRBJ2-5, with 7 bases identical to TRBD1. The length of the CDR3 is 14 residues. The V gene's germline CDR1 is PRHDT and CDR2 FYEKMQ (reference sequence). V lost 3 bases to trimming and J lost 2 bases; unmatched junction nucleotides: 3.

The rearrangement links TRBV6-6 to TRBJ2-3; the D is unclear. This CDR3 comprises 13 residues. CDR1 and CDR2 (germline): MNHNY, SVGAGI (reference sequence). The CDR3 sequence is CAGRSPAADTQYF. DNA for the CDR3: TGTGCTGGCCGGTCACCAGCTGCAGATACGCAGTATTTT.

This chain connects TRBV29-1 to TRBJ1-1; no definite D call. There are 14 residues in the CDR3. CDR1 SQVTM and CDR2 ANQGSEA come from the germline V gene. The V and J ends lost 1 base and 0 bases respectively, with 9 bases between them. CDR3 region: CSVEGLVMNTEAFF. CDR3 nucleotides: TGCAGCGTTGAAGGCCTAGTCATGAACACTGAAGCTTTCTTT.

This chain links TRBV4-2 with TRBJ2-3; 8 bases agree with TRBD2. The CDR3 is 16 amino acids. Germline-derived CDR1 and CDR2 are LGHNA and YNFKEQ. The V gene end was trimmed by 1 base and the J gene end by 4 bases; junction bases not matched to a gene: 7. The CDR3 coding sequence is TGTGCCAGCAGCCAAGGGGGACTAGTTGCGCCAGATACGCAGTATTTT. Translated, it gives CASSQGGLVAPDTQYF.

The V and J genes are TRBV23-1 and TRBJ2-3, with D possibly matching TRBD2 (5 bases). TRBV23-1 counts as an open reading frame of uncertain function. The germline V and J ends were trimmed by 10 bases and 6 bases, with 23 bases remaining between them. The CDR3 totals 15 residues. The CDR3 coding sequence is TGCGCCATCCTTCTGGGAGAAGAACGAGGGGATACGCAGTATTTT. Translated: CAILLGEERGDTQYF.

The CDR3 loop reads CASSLEIRVEETQYF. The CDR3 DNA reads TGCGCCAGCAGCTTGGAGATCAGGGTGGAAGAGACCCAGTACTTC. The chain couples TRBV5-1 to TRBJ2-5; D possibly corresponds to TRBD1 (5 bases). Germline V gene sequence: CDR1 SGHRS, CDR2 YFSETQ. Trimming took off 0 bases at V and 3 bases at J, with 12 bases between the two ends. This CDR3 contains 15 residues.

The chain is built from TRBV28 and TRBJ2-3; tentative D call: TRBD2 (6 bases). Trimming pared 5 bases from V and 3 bases from J, leaving 21 bases between. Germline values: CDR1 MDHEN, CDR2 SYDVKM. There are 17 residues in the CDR3. The CDR3 sequence is CASSPHPLAGQTDTQYF. CDR3 in DNA: TGTGCCAGCAGTCCTCACCCCTTGGCGGGGCAAACAGATACGCAGTATTTT.

The chain has TRBV18 and TRBJ2-2; 13 positions agree with TRBD2. The CDR3 covers 18 residues. Germline loops: CDR1 KGHSH, CDR2 LQKENI. The V and J ends lost 3 bases and 0 bases, in that order; junction bases with no gene match: 4. CDR3 sequence reads: CASSPLGLAGANTGELFF. CDR3 sequence (DNA): TGTGCCAGCTCACCTCTCGGACTAGCGGGGGCGAACACCGGGGAGCTGTTTTTT.

The chain links TRBV4-3 to TRBJ1-1; D is perhaps TRBD1 (5 bases). The V end was cut by 2 bases, the J end by 0 bases, with 10 bases between. Germline-derived CDR1 and CDR2 are LGHNA and YSLEER. CDR3 length equals 15 residues. The CDR3 spells CASSQNGGLNTEAFF. The CDR3 DNA is TGCGCCAGCAGCCAAAATGGGGGATTGAACACTGAAGCTTTCTTT.

V usage is TRBV27 and J usage is TRBJ2-5; D tentatively fits TRBD1 or TRBD2 (5 bases each). This CDR3 contains 16 residues. Trimming left V 5 bases short and J 1 base short, with 17 bases between. Per germline, CDR1 MNHEY and CDR2 SMNVEV (reference sequence). CDR3 nucleotides: TGTGCCAGCAGTCCCTCCGGGACGCTCCCCCAAGAGACCCAGTACTTC. The encoded protein is CASSPSGTLPQETQYF.

J is TRBJ2-7 and V is TRBV2; D gene unclear. The V and J ends lost 6 bases and 0 bases respectively, with 9 bases between them. In germline, CDR1 is SNHLY, CDR2 FYNNEI. The CDR3 spans 13 residues. The DNA of the CDR3 is TGTGCCAGCAGAGCTGACACCTCCTACGAGCAGTACTTC. This encodes CASRADTSYEQYF.

This chain joins TRBV6-5 and TRBJ1-1, with D maybe TRBD1 (6 bases). This CDR3 is built from 14 residues. Per the germline V gene, CDR1 is MNHEY and CDR2 is SVGAGI. Deletions cut 4 bases from V and 11 bases from J, with 20 bases between. CDR3 bases: TGTGCCAGCAGTTTCTCCGGGACAACCGAGGGGGCTTTCTTT. Translated: CASSFSGTTEGAFF.

The CDR3 here is CASSLVVTGNVDEQYF. The CDR3 DNA reads as TGTGCCAGCAGCTTAGTTGTGACAGGGAACGTGGACGAGCAGTACTTC. This chain uses TRBV7-9 with TRBJ2-7; 7 nucleotides line up with TRBD1. The CDR3 is made up of 16 amino acids. The V and J ends lost 1 base and 5 bases, in that order; junction bases with no gene match: 11. CDR1 and CDR2 from the germline V gene are SEHNR and FQNEAQ (reference sequence).

The chain uses TRBV20-1 and TRBJ1-1, with 7 bases lining up with TRBD1. The CDR3 is made up of 14 amino acids. V lost 0 bases to trimming and J lost 3 bases; unmatched junction nucleotides: 4. Germline values: CDR1 DFQATT, CDR2 SNEGSKA (reference sequence). CDR3 loop: CSARDYRGYTEAFF. The CDR3 DNA reads TGCAGTGCTAGAGATTACAGGGGCTACACTGAAGCTTTCTTT.

V gene TRBV12-3 or TRBV12-4 combines with J gene TRBJ2-1, with D possibly called TRBD1 or TRBD2 (5 bases each). The ends were cut back, 5 bases at V and 12 bases at J, with 14 bases in the middle. The CDR3 is 12 amino acids. CDR3 DNA sequence: TGTGCCAGCAGTGGTCCAGGGACCCGGCAGTTCTTC. It codes for CASSGPGTRQFF.

The chain has TRBV7-2 and TRBJ2-3; 8 bases line up with TRBD2. The CDR3 sequence is 16 residues long. The V gene's germline CDR1 is SGHTA and CDR2 FQGNSA. Unmatched junction bases numbered 6, after V lost 1 base and J lost 3 bases. CDR3 residues: CASSLGSRGETDTQYF. In DNA form, the CDR3 reads TGTGCCAGCAGCTTAGGGTCGCGGGGGGAAACAGATACGCAGTATTTT.

The chain links TRBV5-1 to TRBJ2-2; 9 positions agree with TRBD1. Losses at the gene ends were 2 bases for V and 4 bases for J; bases not matched to a gene: 3. This CDR3 is 15 amino acids long. CDR1 is SGHRS and CDR2 is YFSETQ in the germline V gene. The CDR3 coding sequence is TGCGCCAGCAGCTTCGGGACAGGGAGCACCGGGGAGCTGTTTTTT. Its protein product is CASSFGTGSTGELFF.

The V and J genes are TRBV3-1 and TRBJ2-3; tentative D call: TRBD1 (6 bases). V dropped 4 bases and J dropped 6 bases, with 8 bases sitting between them. The CDR3 extends over 12 amino acids. Germline CDR1 reads LGHDT; CDR2 reads YNNKEL (reference sequence). CDR3 region: CASSRQVDTQYF. The CDR3 nucleotides read TGTGCCAGCAGCCGACAGGTGGATACGCAGTATTTT.

Only one count was recorded for this clonotype. The chain carries TRBV5-6 and TRBJ2-2; tentative D call: TRBD2 (5 bases). V lost 5 bases, J lost 2 bases, and 16 bases lay in between. CDR1 and CDR2 (germline): SGHDT, YYEEEE. The CDR3 extends over 16 amino acids. CDR3 sequence: CASRFYGPGNTGELFF. DNA of the CDR3: TGTGCCAGCAGGTTTTACGGGCCGGGAAACACCGGGGAGCTGTTTTTT. Variable domain in full (rest from reference TRBV5-6 and TRBJ2-2): DAGVTQSPTHLIKTRGQQVTLRCSPKSGHDTVSWYQQALGQGPQFIFQYYEEEERQRGNFPDRFSGHQFPNYSSELNVNALLLGDSALYLCASRFYGPGNTGELFFGEGSRLTVL.

This clonotype was counted once. CDR3 region: CASSIVRGGEQYV. CDR3 nucleotides: TGTGCCAGTAGTATCGTAAGGGGTGGCGAGCAGTACGTC. The chain links TRBV19 to TRBJ2-7; tentatively, D is TRBD1 (5 bases). Per germline, CDR1 LNHDA and CDR2 SQIVND (reference sequence). Trimming removed 3 bases from V and 6 bases from J, with 12 bases in between. The CDR3 is made up of 13 amino acids.

The CDR3 loop is CASSRFGAGGSGANVLTF. CDR3 sequence (DNA): TGCGCCAGCAGTCGTTTCGGAGCAGGGGGCTCTGGGGCCAACGTCCTGACTTTC. The rearrangement joins TRBV5-1 to TRBJ2-6; TRBD1 aligns across 7 bases. Trimming took 5 bases from V and 0 from J; bases not matched to a gene: 11. The CDR3 runs 18 residues. Germline CDR1 is SGHRS and CDR2 is YFSETQ.

This clonotype was recorded a few times. This rearrangement joins TRBV29-1 to TRBJ1-2, with D unclear. The V gene's germline CDR1 is SQVTM and CDR2 ANQGSEA. V shed 4 bases and J shed 6 bases, with 9 bases lying between them. CDR3 length: 11 residues. The CDR3 DNA sequence: TGCAGCGTTGTGGCGGGCCATGGCTACACCTTC. It encodes CSVVAGHGYTF.

The chain links TRBV4-1 to TRBJ1-5; D ambiguous. Trimming shortened V by 0 bases and J by 1 base, and 10 bases separated the two germline ends. Germline V gene sequence: CDR1 MGHRA, CDR2 YSYEKL. The CDR3 runs to 16 residues. CDR3 in DNA: TGCGCCAGCAGCCAAGAAGTCTTAGTCAGCAATCAGCCCCAGCATTTT. It specifies CASSQEVLVSNQPQHF.

This clonotype was detected once. V is TRBV4-1 and J is TRBJ2-3, with TRBD2 matching 7 bases. In germline, CDR1 is MGHRA, CDR2 YSYEKL. J gave up 0 bases and V 3 bases, and 3 bases lay outside the gene matches. This CDR3 has 15 residues. The CDR3 DNA reads as TGCGCCAGCAGCCAGGGACTAACTAGCACAGATACGCAGTATTTT. Residues: CASSQGLTSTDTQYF.

V usage is TRBV20-1 and J usage is TRBJ1-2; 8 bases map to TRBD1. CDR1 and CDR2 (germline): DFQATT, SNEGSKA (reference sequence). The CDR3 totals 12 residues. CDR3 loop: CREWGQAGGYTF. The CDR3 DNA is TGCAGGGAGTGGGGACAGGCAGGCGGCTACACCTTC.

This rearrangement joins TRBV4-1 to TRBJ1-1, with D unresolved. CDR1 and CDR2 from the germline V gene are MGHRA and YSYEKL. Deletions cut 1 base from V and 5 bases from J, with 8 bases between. This CDR3 has 13 amino acids. This CDR3 is CASSQGFETEAFF. CDR3 coding DNA: TGCGCCAGCAGCCAAGGGTTTGAAACTGAAGCTTTCTTT.

The V call is TRBV6-1, the J call TRBJ1-2; TRBD1 aligns across 10 bases. The CDR3 consists of 14 residues. V shed 7 bases and J 5 bases; nucleotides not matched to a gene: 7. From germline, CDR1 is MNHNS and CDR2 SASEGT. The CDR3 protein is CASTAGTGDYGYTF. The CDR3 DNA sequence: TGTGCCAGCACCGCAGGGACAGGGGATTATGGCTACACCTTC.

The genes are TRBV7-8 and TRBJ2-1, with D perhaps TRBD1 (5 bases). This CDR3 has 13 residues. Trimming took 2 bases from V and 5 from J, leaving 7 bases between them. Germline CDR1 reads SGHVS; CDR2 reads FQNEAQ. CDR3 DNA sequence: TGTGCCAGCAGCTTAACACAGGACAATGAGCAGTTCTTC. The encoded protein is CASSLTQDNEQFF. Full variable domain (missing parts from reference TRBV7-8 and TRBJ2-1): GAGVSQSPRYKVAKRGQDVALRCDPISGHVSLFWYQQALGQGPEFLTYFQNEAQLDKSGLPSDRFFAERPEGSVSTLKIQRTQQEDSAVYLCASSLTQDNEQFFGPGTRLTVL.

The genes are TRBV12-3 or TRBV12-4 and TRBJ2-1; no reliable D call. CDR3 length: 11 residues. The V end was cut by 3 bases, the J end by 11 bases, with 8 bases between. The CDR3 DNA reads TGTGCCAGCAGTTTGGGTAGTCAGCAGTTCTTC. Translating it yields CASSLGSQQFF.

This chain joins TRBV12-3 or TRBV12-4 and TRBJ1-5; 7 nucleotides line up with TRBD1. The CDR3 has 13 residues. V shed 7 bases and J 5 bases; nucleotides not matched to a gene: 5. The CDR3 is CASKTGTDQPQHF. As DNA, the CDR3 is TGTGCCAGCAAGACAGGGACGGATCAGCCCCAGCATTTT.